Detailed here is one T cell receptor (beta chain). The sample originates from a study of blood T cell repertoires in COVID-19. Deletions cut 5 bases from V and 2 bases from J, with 12 bases between. CDR1 and CDR2 from the germline V gene are SGHVS and FQNEAQ. CDR3 length: 14 amino acids. Assay: immunoSEQ multiplex PCR; the TCRdb copy retains only in-frame clones and omits some. The table has about 78,000 clones, over 75% seen once. The sample comprised peripheral blood. The sequence was collected from a human donor in a cohort sampled during active COVID-19. This chain joins TRBV7-8 and TRBJ1-1; a weak D match, TRBD1 (5 bases). DNA of the CDR3: TGTGCCAGCAGCCTCCAGGGTGGAAACACTGAAGCTTTCTTT. It encodes CASSLQGGNTEAFF. The full variable domain, rest sourced from reference TRBV7-8 and TRBJ1-1, is GAGVSQSPRYKVAKRGQDVALRCDPISGHVSLFWYQQALGQGPEFLTYFQNEAQLDKSGLPSDRFFAERPEGSVSTLKIQRTQQEDSAVYLCASSLQGGNTEAFFGQGTRLTVV.